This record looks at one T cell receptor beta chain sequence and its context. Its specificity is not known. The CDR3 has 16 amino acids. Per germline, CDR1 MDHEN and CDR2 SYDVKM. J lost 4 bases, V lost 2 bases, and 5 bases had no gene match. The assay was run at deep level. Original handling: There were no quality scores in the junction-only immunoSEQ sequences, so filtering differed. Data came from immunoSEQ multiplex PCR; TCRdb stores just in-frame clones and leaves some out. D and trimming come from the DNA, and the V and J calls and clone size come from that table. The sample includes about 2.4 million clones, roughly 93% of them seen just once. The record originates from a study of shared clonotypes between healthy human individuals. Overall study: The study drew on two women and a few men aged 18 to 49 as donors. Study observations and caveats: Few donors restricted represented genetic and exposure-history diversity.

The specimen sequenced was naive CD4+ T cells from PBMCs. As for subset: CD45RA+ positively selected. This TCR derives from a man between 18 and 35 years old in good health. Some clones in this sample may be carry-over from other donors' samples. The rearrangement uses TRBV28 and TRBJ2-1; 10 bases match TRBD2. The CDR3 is CASSLTGTSAYNEQFF. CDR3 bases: TGTGCCAGCAGTTTAACCGGGACTAGCGCATACAATGAGCAGTTCTTC.